Presented here are 10 T cell receptor beta chains from one specimen sequenced in a study of neurological immune-mediated disorders. Time point described: technical triplicate 1. TCRdb re-called the 5' RACE reads with MiXCR, one entry per CDR3 protein. The table has 25,000 or so distinct CDR3 sequences, approximately 13% seen once. Sequenced sample: CD4+ T cells from blood. The origin of the receptors is a female donor with HTLV-1-associated myelopathy (HAM/TSP).

This clonotype was seen many times. V and J are TRBV7-2 and TRBJ2-3, with D maybe TRBD2 (7 bases). The CDR3 spans 13 residues. Germline lookup yields CDR1 SGHTA and CDR2 FQGNSA. Between the trimmed V and J ends, which lost 3 bases and 9 bases, there was a span of 13 bases. The chain's CDR3 is CASSFAGEGTQYF. The CDR3 region has the DNA TGTGCCAGCAGCTTCGCAGGGGAGGGCACGCAGTATTTT.

This clonotype was detected ten times or more. The chain links TRBV2 to TRBJ1-6; D is unresolved. V was pared by 0 bases and J by 8 bases, with 5 bases between. This CDR3 has 13 amino acids. CDR1 and CDR2 (germline): SNHLY, FYNNEI. The CDR3, as DNA: TGTGCCAGCAGTGAAGCAGGCCATTCACCCCTCCACTTT. The encoded protein is CASSEAGHSPLHF.

The table lists this clonotype with many counts. This chain links TRBV2 with TRBJ1-5, with D possibly matching TRBD1 (5 bases). CDR1 SNHLY and CDR2 FYNNEI come from the germline V gene. Between the trimmed V and J ends, which lost 4 bases and 9 bases, there was a span of 16 bases. The CDR3 contains 14 residues. The CDR3 DNA reads as TGTGCCAGCAGTGCGCCTAGGGGAGCGGGGCCCCAGCATTTT. It encodes CASSAPRGAGPQHF.

This clonotype showed up many times. J is TRBJ2-2 and V is TRBV5-1; 10 positions match TRBD1. V lost 4 bases and J lost 6; bases outside the gene matches: 3. Germline CDR1 and CDR2: SGHRS and YFSETQ. The CDR3 spans 14 residues. CDR3 DNA sequence: TGCGCCAGCAGCGGGACAGGGGATGCCGGGGAGCTGTTTTTT. This codes for CASSGTGDAGELFF.

This clonotype was counted at least ten times. The gene calls are TRBV14 and TRBJ2-7; D ambiguous. The CDR3 is 11 residues long. Germline CDR1 reads SGHDN; CDR2 reads FVKESK. Trimming cost V 3 bases and J 0 bases, with 0 bases left between them. CDR3 DNA sequence: TGTGCCAGCAGCCACTCCTACGAGCAGTACTTC. Translating gives CASSHSYEQYF.

In this sample, this clonotype turned up many times. The chain employs TRBV3-1 and TRBJ2-3, with D possibly being TRBD1 or TRBD2 (6 bases each). Germline CDR1 is LGHDT and CDR2 is YNNKEL (reference sequence). The CDR3 extends over 17 amino acids. Trimming stripped 2 bases from V and 6 bases from J, with 21 bases between. CDR3 loop: CASSQYPLGGNRDTQYF. For the CDR3, the DNA is TGTGCCAGCAGCCAATACCCCCTAGGGGGGAACAGGGATACGCAGTATTTT.

This clonotype was seen repeatedly, ten times or more. This chain links TRBV7-8 with TRBJ2-2; TRBD2 matches at 8 bases. V dropped 6 bases and J dropped 7; count of bases not matched to a gene: 7. Germline assignment: CDR1 SGHVS and CDR2 FQNEAQ. This CDR3 spans 14 amino acids. CDR3 DNA sequence: TGTGCCAGCAGTTTAAGCGGGAGAGACGGGGAGCTGTTTTTT. As protein: CASSLSGRDGELFF.

This clonotype was detected only a few times. The V call is TRBV6-1, the J call TRBJ2-1; perhaps TRBD2 as D (6 bases). The germline CDR1 and CDR2 sequences are MNHNS and SASEGT. The CDR3 contains 17 residues. Trimming cost V 2 bases and J 2 bases, with 16 bases left between them. As DNA, the CDR3 is TGTGCCAGCAGTGAAACTACCACTAGCATCCCCTACAATGAGCAGTTCTTC. Translation gives CASSETTTSIPYNEQFF.

This clonotype was observed many times. The chain uses TRBV28 and TRBJ2-7, with a tentative D call TRBD1 (5 bases). The germline gives CDR1 MDHEN, CDR2 SYDVKM. V was trimmed by 4 bases and J by 3 bases, leaving 10 bases between them. CDR3 length: 13 amino acids. The CDR3 sequence: CASSWAQDYEQYF. The CDR3 DNA is TGTGCCAGCAGTTGGGCACAGGACTACGAGCAGTACTTC.

This clonotype has ten or more counts. The V gene is TRBV5-1, the J gene TRBJ2-1, with TRBD2 matching over 10 bases. The CDR3 extends over 14 amino acids. The germline CDR1 and CDR2 sequences are SGHRS and YFSETQ. V was clipped by 5 bases and J by 7 bases; unmatched bases: 6. CDR3 DNA sequence: TGCGCCAGCAGTCTAGCGGGAGTATTGAATGAGCAGTTCTTC. It codes for CASSLAGVLNEQFF.